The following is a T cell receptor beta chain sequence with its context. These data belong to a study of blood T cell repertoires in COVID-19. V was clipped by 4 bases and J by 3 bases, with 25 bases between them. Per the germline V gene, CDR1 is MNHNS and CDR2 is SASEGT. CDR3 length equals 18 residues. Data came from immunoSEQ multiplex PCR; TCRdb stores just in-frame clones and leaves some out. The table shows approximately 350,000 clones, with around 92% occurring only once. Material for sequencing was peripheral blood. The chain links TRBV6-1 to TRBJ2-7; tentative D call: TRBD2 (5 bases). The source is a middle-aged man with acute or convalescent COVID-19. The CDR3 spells CASSGRGTKVPGYYEQYF. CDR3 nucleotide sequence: TGTGCCAGCAGTGGCCGGGGTACCAAAGTCCCGGGGTACTACGAGCAGTACTTC.